A single T cell receptor (beta chain) is shown here with its context. Its antigen remains unknown. This sample's treatment: roughly ten-day PBMC culture with coronavirus spike peptide pools or control peptides (ViraFEST assay). Using peptide pools, antigen-specific T cells were expanded in ViraFEST before TCRs were sequenced. An Oncomine TCR Beta short-read assay was used to sequence the DNA from cultured CD4+ T cells. TCRdb passed the PCR reads through MiXCR, listing each CDR3 protein once. The data hold 20,000 to 25,000 distinct CDR3 sequences, with around 50% observed a single time. The data derive from a study of vaccination and CD4 T cells after COVID-19. General observations from the study: Vaccine-specific clones in convalescent patients were spike mono-reactive in 304 of 307 cases. Although the median of SARS-CoV-2-reactive clonotypes rose from approximately 21 to 38, the change was not significant.

Sequencing used CD4+ T cells from blood, cultured in vitro. This TCR was sampled from a human donor who had recovered from COVID-19.

The CDR3 loop reads CASSGRGPPLSNQPQHF. The CDR3, as DNA: TGTGCCAGCAGCGGGAGGGGGCCTCCTCTTAGCAATCAGCCCCAGCATTTT. The rearrangement joins TRBV7-8 to TRBJ1-5, with 7 bases matching TRBD1. The CDR3 length is 17 residues. After removal of 5 bases from V and 0 bases from J, the junction contained 10 bases not matched to a gene. CDR1 and CDR2 from the germline V gene are SGHVS and FQNEAQ.